Listed below are T cell receptor beta chains from one sample, sequenced in a study of regulatory T cells in long-lasting Graves disease. TCRdb passed the multiplex PCR reads through MiXCR, listing each CDR3 protein once. The table lists around 400,000 distinct CDR3 sequences, roughly a sixth of them singletons, with around a fifth in the top ten. The material sequenced was peripheral blood mononuclear cells (PBMCs), taken at new diagnosis, from a patient treated with antithyroid drugs. Source of these receptors: a female donor with Graves disease. CDR3s include the opening cysteine and the closing phenylalanine or tryptophan. A D gene is named only where the DNA matches it firmly. Size values are once, few and many counts, or a class for expanded clones, and some rows have none.

j_gene | v_gene | abundance | d_gene | CDR3aa | CDR3nt
TRBJ2-1 | TRBV11-2 | few | NA | CASSSLRGGGIRDNEQFF | TGTGCCAGCAGCTCCTTAAGGGGAGGGGGCATACGGGACAATGAGCAGTTCTTC
TRBJ2-7 | TRBV4-1 | NA | NA | CASSRLMAYEQYF | TGCGCCAGCAGCCGTTTAATGGCCTACGAGCAGTACTTC
TRBJ1-1 | TRBV6-1 | many | NA | CASSESSSGAPEAFF | TGTGCCAGCAGTGAATCGTCGTCGGGGGCCCCTGAAGCTTTCTTT
TRBJ2-3 | TRBV9 | few | NA | CASSGRALKSTDTQYF | TGTGCCAGCAGCGGCCGGGCCCTGAAAAGCACAGATACGCAGTATTTT
TRBJ2-2 | TRBV29-1 | many | NA | CSVVRGGGSGELFF | TGCAGCGTTGTCCGTGGAGGGGGGTCCGGGGAGCTGTTTTTT
TRBJ1-1 | TRBV10-3 | many | TRBD1 | CAITGTESTEAFF | TGTGCCATCACCGGGACAGAAAGTACTGAAGCTTTCTTT
TRBJ2-5 | TRBV6-1 | many | TRBD1 | CASSNYRGRLETQYF | TGTGCCAGCAGTAATTACAGGGGGCGCCTTGAGACCCAGTACTTC
TRBJ2-1 | TRBV28 | once | NA | CASTAPTDLEQFF | TGTGCCAGCACCGCCCCGACAGACCTTGAGCAGTTCTTC
TRBJ2-5 | TRBV20-1 | many | NA | CSGTQSLRRETQYF | TGCAGTGGAACCCAGTCCCTCCGCCGGGAGACCCAGTACTTC
TRBJ1-2 | TRBV4-3 | many | NA | CASSQDRNYGYTF | TGCGCCAGCAGCCAAGACAGAAACTATGGCTACACCTTC
TRBJ1-1 | TRBV12-3/TRBV12-4 | many | NA | CASSLYGAEAFF | TGTGCCAGCAGTCTTTACGGGGCTGAAGCTTTCTTT
TRBJ1-5 | TRBV2 | NA | NA | CASSEALRVGQPQHF | TGTGCCAGCAGTGAAGCGCTCAGGGTGGGTCAGCCCCAGCATTTT
TRBJ1-2 | TRBV7-9 | many | NA | CASILSGEVSGYTF | TGTGCCAGCATACTTTCAGGGGAGGTCTCTGGCTACACCTTC
TRBJ2-1 | TRBV27 | many | TRBD1 | CASDRVNEQFF | TGTGCCAGTGACAGGGTCAATGAGCAGTTCTTC
TRBJ1-3 | TRBV7-6 | few | NA | CASSPVGNTIYF | TGTGCCAGCAGCCCCGTGGGCAACACCATATATTTT
TRBJ1-5 | TRBV5-1 | NA | NA | CASSSTGLEEPQHF | TGCGCCAGCAGCTCGACAGGCCTCGAGGAGCCCCAGCATTTT
TRBJ2-2 | TRBV25-1 | few | NA | CASSELVGIPGELFF | TGTGCCAGCAGTGAATTAGTGGGAATTCCTGGGGAGCTGTTTTTT
TRBJ1-1 | TRBV19 | NA | NA | CASSSRELNTEAFF | TGTGCCAGTAGCAGCCGGGAGTTGAACACTGAAGCTTTCTTT
TRBJ1-1 | TRBV7-7 | few | NA | CASSLDSWPQHPSGVNTEALF | TGTGCCAGCAGCTTAGACTCGTGGCCCCAACATCCTTCCGGGGTGAACACTGAAGCTCTCTTT
TRBJ2-3 | TRBV27 | many | NA | CASSSWDTQYF | TGTGCCAGCAGTTCCTGGGATACGCAGTATTTT
TRBJ1-4 | TRBV7-2 | few | NA | CASSLAPGGVEKLFF | TGTGCCAGCAGCTTAGCCCCGGGAGGTGTTGAAAAACTGTTTTTT
TRBJ1-4 | TRBV6-5 | NA | NA | CASSSGNTWGEKLFF | TGTGCCAGCAGTTCCGGGAACACGTGGGGTGAAAAACTGTTTTTT
TRBJ1-1 | TRBV12-3/TRBV12-4 | many | NA | CASSLQWGTEAFF | TGTGCCAGCAGTTTACAATGGGGTACTGAAGCTTTCTTT
TRBJ2-1 | TRBV24-1 | NA | TRBD1 | CATSGAGQGTYNEQFF | TGTGCCACCAGTGGGGCGGGACAGGGCACCTACAATGAGCAGTTCTTC
TRBJ2-3 | TRBV7-9 | NA | NA | CASSLAVGKGTDTQYF | TGTGCCAGCAGCTTAGCTGTAGGGAAAGGAACAGATACGCAGTATTTT
TRBJ1-2 | TRBV12-3/TRBV12-4 | many | NA | CASSPQRRTEFYGYTF | TGTGCCAGCTCCCCACAGCGACGGACGGAATTCTATGGCTACACCTTC
TRBJ2-1 | TRBV5-6 | many | TRBD2 | CASSFAGVSYNEQFF | TGTGCCAGCAGCTTCGCGGGAGTATCCTACAATGAGCAGTTCTTC
TRBJ2-2 | TRBV5-1 | NA | TRBD2 | CASSSTSGRSTGELFF | TGCGCCAGCAGCTCGACTAGCGGGAGGAGCACCGGGGAGCTGTTTTTT
TRBJ2-7 | TRBV5-1 | many | TRBD2 | CASSLYSGGDYEQYF | TGCGCCAGCAGCTTGTATAGCGGGGGGGACTACGAGCAGTACTTC